A single T cell receptor (beta chain) is shown here with its context. The CDR3 extends over 15 amino acids. Germline V gene sequence: CDR1 LNHDA, CDR2 SQIVND (reference sequence). Trimming cost V 5 bases and J 5 bases, with 18 bases left between them. As originally analysed: Reference gene primers were amplified, and this amplification served to estimate nucleated cell counts. Repertoires were generated with immunoSEQ multiplex PCR, while TCRdb's copy carries only in-frame clones and drops some. D and trimming come from the DNA, and the V and J calls and clone size come from that table. The sample lists 200,000 to 300,000 clones, around 86% seen once, with about 9.2% in the top ten. This entry comes from a study of blood T cell repertoires in COVID-19. In the study overall: Samples taken during acute and convalescent COVID-19 were collected in the United States, Italy and Spain. T cells, B-cell-depleted T cells, or PBMCs supplied cDNA or gDNA.

The sequence was obtained from a man in his forties or fifties who had recovered from COVID-19. The chain is built from TRBV19 and TRBJ1-2; D remains ambiguous. The sequencing sample was made of peripheral blood. Here the CDR3 reads CASSDTPQRAYGYTF. The CDR3, as DNA: TGTGCCAGTAGTGACACACCCCAGCGGGCTTATGGCTACACCTTC.